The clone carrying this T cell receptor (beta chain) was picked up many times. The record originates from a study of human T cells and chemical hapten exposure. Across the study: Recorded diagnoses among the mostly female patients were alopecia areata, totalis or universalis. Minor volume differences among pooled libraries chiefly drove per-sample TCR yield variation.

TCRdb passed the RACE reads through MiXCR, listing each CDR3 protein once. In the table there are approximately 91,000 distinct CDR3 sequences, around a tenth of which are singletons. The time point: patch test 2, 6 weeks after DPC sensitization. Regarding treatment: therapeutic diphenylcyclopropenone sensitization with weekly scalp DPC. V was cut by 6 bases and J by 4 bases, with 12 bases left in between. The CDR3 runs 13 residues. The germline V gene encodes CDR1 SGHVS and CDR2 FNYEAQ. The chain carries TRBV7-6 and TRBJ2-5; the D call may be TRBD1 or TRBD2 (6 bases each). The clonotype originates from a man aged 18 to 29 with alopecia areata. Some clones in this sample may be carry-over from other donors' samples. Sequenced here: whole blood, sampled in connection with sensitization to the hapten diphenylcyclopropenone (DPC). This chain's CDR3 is CASRWGAGETQYF. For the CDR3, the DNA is TGTGCCAGCAGGTGGGGGGCCGGAGAGACCCAGTACTTC. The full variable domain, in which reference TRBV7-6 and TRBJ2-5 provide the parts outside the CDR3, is GAGVSQSPRYKVTKRGQDVALRCDPISGHVSLYWYRQALGQGPEFLTYFNYEAQQDKSGLPNDRFSAERPEGSISTLTIQRTEQRDSAMYRCASRWGAGETQYFGPGTRLLVL.